This T cell receptor beta chain was retrieved from a study of cytotoxic CD8 clonotypes in ibrutinib-treated CLL. Produced via immunoSEQ multiplex PCR; TCRdb's table is partial and in-frame only. The sample lists about 200,000 clones; around three quarters were seen once. Germline V gene lookup returns CDR1 MDHEN and CDR2 SYDVKM. The V gene end was trimmed by 3 bases and the J gene end by 2 bases; junction bases not matched to a gene: 2. The CDR3 covers 16 residues. The study, taken as a whole, reports: Elevated clonality accompanied ibrutinib response, with a return toward baseline values at progression.

Concerning this clone itself: What it binds is not known.

J is TRBJ2-6 and V is TRBV28; 9 bases fit TRBD1. The source material was PBMCs, sampled after 24 months of ibrutinib treatment. The clonotype comes from a human donor with chronic lymphocytic leukemia. For the CDR3, the DNA is TGTGCCAGCAGTTTTAACAGGGGGCCTGGGGCCAACGTCCTGACTTTC. Amino acids: CASSFNRGPGANVLTF. Full variable domain (missing parts from reference TRBV28 and TRBJ2-6): DVKVTQSSRYLVKRTGEKVFLECVQDMDHENMFWYRQDPGLGLRLIYFSYDVKMKEKGDIPEGYSVSREKKERFSLILESASTNQTSMYLCASSFNRGPGANVLTFGAGSRLTVL.